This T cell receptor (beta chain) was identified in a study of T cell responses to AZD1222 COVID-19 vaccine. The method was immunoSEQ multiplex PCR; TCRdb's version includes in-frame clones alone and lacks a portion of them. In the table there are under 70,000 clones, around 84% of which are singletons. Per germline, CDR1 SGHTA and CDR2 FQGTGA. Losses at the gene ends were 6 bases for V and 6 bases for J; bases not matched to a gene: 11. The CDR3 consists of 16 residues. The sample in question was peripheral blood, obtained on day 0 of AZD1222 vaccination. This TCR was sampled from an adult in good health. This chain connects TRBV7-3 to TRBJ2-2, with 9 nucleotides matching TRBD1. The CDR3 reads CASRDTGGAYSGELFF. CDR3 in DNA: TGTGCCAGCAGAGATACAGGGGGCGCCTATTCCGGGGAGCTGTTTTTT.